Listed below are T cell receptor beta chains from one sample, sequenced in a study of T cells expressing NK-cell markers. Using the 5' RACE reads, TCRdb records one entry per CDR3 protein without DNA. The table lists some 450,000 distinct CDR3 sequences, with approximately 7% in the top ten. Sequenced sample: blood T cells: a sorted CD56 or NKG2C T cell subset, CD4+ or CD8+ T cells, or bulk PBMC T cells (not recorded which). Every receptor here comes from a woman aged 18 to 69 in good health. The CDR3 runs from the conserved cysteine through the conserved F or W. The order of the fields is V gene, J gene, CDR3 protein.

TRBV3-1,TRBJ1-1,CASSRQGDEAFF
TRBV6-5,TRBJ2-7,CASSYGARFYEQYF
TRBV4-2,TRBJ2-5,CASSQDWNSGGARGETQYF
TRBV5-4,TRBJ2-5,CASSFLGTMETQYF
TRBV29-1,TRBJ2-1,CRSDRVNEQFF
TRBV11-1,TRBJ2-3,CASSPGLAARTDTQYF
TRBV20-1,TRBJ2-1,CSARTPNSYNEQFF
TRBV7-9,TRBJ2-5,CASSFRLVGGVGETQYF
TRBV7-2,TRBJ1-2,CASSPTTASYGYTF
TRBV18,TRBJ2-2,CASSPPERGLGPGELFF
TRBV14,TRBJ2-1,CASSSSGLAEYNEQFF
TRBV7-2,TRBJ2-7,CASSANSYEQYF
TRBV12-3/TRBV12-4,TRBJ2-7,CASRSHNEQYF
TRBV12-3/TRBV12-4,TRBJ1-4,CASTQEFTNEKLFF
TRBV7-3,TRBJ2-1,CASSFSGPVYNEQFF
TRBV7-2,TRBJ2-3,CASSLVRGYTDTQYF
TRBV4-3,TRBJ2-2,CASSQDNGRNTGELFF
TRBV11-2,TRBJ1-1,CASSRAGTLNTEAFF
TRBV12-3/TRBV12-4,TRBJ1-2,CASSLLGQGSGYTF
TRBV29-1,TRBJ2-3,CSALGGADTQYF
TRBV13,TRBJ1-2,CASSLVGGSDYGYTF
TRBV27,TRBJ2-2,CASSPSGNGELFF
TRBV7-2,TRBJ1-1,CASSLANTHTEAFF
TRBV7-2,TRBJ2-7,CASSAPTREPGQYF
TRBV7-8,TRBJ2-2,CASSFRGFRTGELFF
TRBV5-1,TRBJ1-1,CASAVGDLGTEAFF
TRBV5-1,TRBJ1-5,CASSWGRGQRTGEDQPQHF
TRBV20-1,TRBJ2-5,CSASGLAGVGYF
TRBV29-1,TRBJ1-2,CSVEGDVYGYTF
TRBV14,TRBJ2-7,CASSQRGGGYEQYF
TRBV27,TRBJ2-3,CASSLMGNRASTDTQYF
TRBV11-3,TRBJ2-2,CASSQPPRQPNTGELFF
TRBV3-1,TRBJ2-3,CASSLTGASTDTQYF
TRBV18,TRBJ1-6,CASSPLWTPGNYSPLHF
TRBV29-1,TRBJ2-1,CLGGGASYNEQFF
TRBV6-2/TRBV6-3,TRBJ2-7,CASSHLKQTSSYEQYF
TRBV6-1,TRBJ2-2,CALDRGGSNTGELFF